This passage covers 13 T cell receptor beta chains from one sample sequenced in a study of beta chain features in type 1 diabetes. The antigens these receptors bind are not known. Study-wide points: All four CD4+ subsets of Type 1 diabetes patients contained TCRB CDR3s that were moderately but significantly shorter.

All of the isolated RNA was reverse transcribed, so expressed TCRB transcripts were sequenced. Data came from immunoSEQ multiplex PCR; TCRdb stores just in-frame clones and leaves some out. The table includes approximately 360,000 clones, over 9.5% detected once. Source material: naive CD4+ T cells from blood. The receptors stem from a woman aged 18-29 years with type 1 diabetes.

This chain links TRBV4-2 with TRBJ2-5, with 7 bases aligning to TRBD1. In germline, CDR1 is LGHNA, CDR2 YNFKEQ. This CDR3 is 14 amino acids long. After removal of 4 bases from V and 4 bases from J, the junction contained 6 bases not matched to a gene. CDR3 nucleotides: TGTGCCAGCAGCCCAGGGGGTTCAGGAGAGACCCAGTACTTC. Amino acid sequence: CASSPGGSGETQYF.

The chain recombines TRBV4-3 with TRBJ2-3, with TRBD1 matching 7 bases. This CDR3 is built from 16 residues. Per germline, CDR1 LGHNA and CDR2 YSLEER. The trim removed 0 bases at V and 3 bases at J, leaving 6 bases unmatched. CDR3 region: CASSQENTRGTDTQYF. The CDR3 DNA reads TGCGCCAGCAGCCAAGAGAATACCAGGGGGACAGATACGCAGTATTTT.

This clone appeared a few times. This chain connects TRBV2 to TRBJ1-6; tentatively, D is TRBD1 (5 bases). This CDR3 is 16 amino acids long. With 1 base removed from V and 9 bases from J, the gap between germline ends came to 16 bases. Germline CDR1 and CDR2: SNHLY and FYNNEI. The CDR3 here is CASSEEVGGVGSPLHF. Written as DNA, the CDR3 is TGTGCCAGCAGTGAAGAGGTCGGGGGAGTGGGTTCACCCCTCCACTTT.

The chain has TRBV7-8 and TRBJ2-7; 7 bases are shared with TRBD2. This CDR3 spans 16 amino acids. The germline V gene has CDR1 SGHVS and CDR2 FQNEAQ. J was trimmed by 4 bases and V by 0 bases; bases with no gene match: 9. The CDR3 coding sequence is TGTGCCAGCAGCTTAGCATCGGGGGGTTTGGGGTACGAGCAGTACTTC. It encodes CASSLASGGLGYEQYF.

This clone has a single count. The chain carries TRBV4-1 and TRBJ2-1; the match to TRBD2 covers 7 bases. After removal of 6 bases from V and 3 bases from J, the junction contained 8 bases not matched to a gene. Per the germline V gene, CDR1 is MGHRA and CDR2 is YSYEKL. The CDR3 is made up of 15 amino acids. This CDR3 reads CASRGGSLHYNEQFF. The CDR3 DNA follows: TGCGCCAGCAGAGGCGGGAGCTTACACTACAATGAGCAGTTCTTC.

CDR3 coding DNA: TGTGCCAGCAGCAAACGGGGACACGGATTGTACTATGGCTACACCTTC. Amino acid sequence: CASSKRGHGLYYGYTF. The genes are TRBV14 and TRBJ1-2; D possibly corresponds to TRBD1 (6 bases). In germline, CDR1 is SGHDN, CDR2 FVKESK. V was clipped by 5 bases and J by 3 bases, with 19 bases between them. This CDR3 contains 16 residues.

The CDR3 protein is CAVGEGGDTQYF. In DNA form, the CDR3 reads TGTGCCGTCGGAGAGGGTGGAGATACGCAGTATTTT. V usage is TRBV5-4 and J usage is TRBJ2-3, with D possibly TRBD2 on 5 matching bases. V lost 10 bases to trimming and J lost 5 bases, with 14 bases between them. The CDR3 sequence is 12 residues long. CDR1 is SGHNT, CDR2 YYREEE, per germline (reference sequence).

This clone was counted between two and nine times. This chain uses TRBV9 with TRBJ2-3; D is undetermined. Looked up from germline, CDR1 is SGDLS and CDR2 is YYNGEE. CDR3 length: 13 residues. Trimming stripped 0 bases from V and 4 bases from J, with 6 bases between. CDR3 in amino acids: CASSVGVADTQYF. The CDR3 bases are TGTGCCAGCAGCGTAGGAGTAGCAGATACGCAGTATTTT.

The sample holds a few counts of this clone. V is TRBV7-3 and J is TRBJ2-1, with TRBD2 as a possible D gene (5 bases). The germline V gene encodes CDR1 SGHTA and CDR2 FQGTGA. Trimming removed 4 bases at V and 4 bases at J, with 11 bases between. The CDR3 spans 14 residues. The chain's CDR3 is CASSSRTPYNEQFF. Here the CDR3 DNA reads TGTGCCAGCAGCTCCAGGACTCCTTACAATGAGCAGTTCTTC.

The rearrangement joins TRBV4-3 to TRBJ1-2; D might be TRBD1 (5 bases). The CDR3 is 13 amino acids. The ends were cut back, 4 bases at V and 6 bases at J, with 12 bases in the middle. Germline lookup yields CDR1 LGHNA and CDR2 YSLEER. This chain's CDR3 is CASSPRATDGYTF. In nucleotides, the CDR3 is TGCGCCAGCAGCCCCAGGGCGACGGATGGCTACACCTTC.

This clone has only a few counts. The chain couples TRBV2 to TRBJ2-7, with 7 bases that match TRBD1. This CDR3 contains 13 residues. After removal of 4 bases from V and 2 bases from J, the junction contained 2 bases not matched to a gene. Germline V gene lookup returns CDR1 SNHLY and CDR2 FYNNEI. The CDR3: CASSGDRAYEQYF. The DNA for the CDR3 is TGTGCCAGCAGTGGAGACAGGGCCTACGAGCAGTACTTC.

This clone was detected only a few times. V gene TRBV27 combines with J gene TRBJ2-3, with D tentatively TRBD2 (5 bases). From germline, CDR1 is MNHEY and CDR2 SMNVEV (reference sequence). The ends were cut back, 5 bases at V and 5 bases at J, with 17 bases in the middle. There are 15 residues in the CDR3. Here the CDR3 reads CASSPPGVWGDTQYF. The CDR3 DNA reads TGTGCCAGCAGTCCCCCCGGGGTGTGGGGAGATACGCAGTATTTT.

The chain couples TRBV5-1 to TRBJ2-1; 13 bases align to TRBD2. V was clipped by 4 bases and J by 8 bases; unmatched bases: 6. Germline V gene data show CDR1 as SGHRS and CDR2 as YFSETQ. CDR3 length: 15 amino acids. CDR3 bases: TGCGCCAGCAGCCCCGGACTAGCGGGAGTGGATGAGCAGTTCTTC. Its protein is CASSPGLAGVDEQFF.